A single sample gave rise to the 17 T cell receptor beta chains below, sequenced in a study of T cell responses to AZD1222 COVID-19 vaccine. This table comes from immunoSEQ multiplex PCR, and its TCRdb copy is limited to in-frame clones, with some not included. The sample lists 57,000 or so clones, around 75% seen once, with roughly 13% in the top ten. The material was peripheral blood, obtained on day 0 of AZD1222 vaccination. The source of these receptors is an adult in good health.

This clone was seen just once. V and J are TRBV20-1 and TRBJ1-5; unclear D gene. The CDR3 consists of 14 residues. Germline lookup yields CDR1 DFQATT and CDR2 SNEGSKA (reference sequence). The V end was cut by 3 bases, the J end by 1 base, with 10 bases between. This chain's CDR3 is CSASRASSNQPQHF. CDR3 nucleotides: TGCAGTGCTAGTAGGGCGAGCAGCAATCAGCCCCAGCATTTT.

V and J are TRBV7-9 and TRBJ1-1; unclear D gene. The CDR3 is made up of 14 amino acids. The germline CDR1 and CDR2 sequences are SEHNR and FQNEAQ (reference sequence). Trimming pared 4 bases from V and 4 bases from J, leaving 13 bases between. The DNA for the CDR3 is TGTGCCAGCAGCTCCTTTATGACGGGCACTGAAGCTTTCTTT. It codes for CASSSFMTGTEAFF.

The chain employs TRBV5-1 and TRBJ2-2, with D tentatively TRBD1 (5 bases). Germline V gives CDR1 SGHRS, CDR2 YFSETQ. V was pared by 0 bases and J by 4 bases, with 7 bases between. The CDR3 spans 14 residues. The CDR3 DNA follows: TGCGCCAGCAGCTTGGTGACAGCCACCGGGGAGCTGTTTTTT. It specifies CASSLVTATGELFF.

The chain links TRBV5-4 to TRBJ2-1; no definite D call. CDR1 is SGHNT and CDR2 is YYREEE in the germline V gene (reference sequence). V was shortened by 2 bases and J by 5 bases, with 8 bases between the two germline ends. The CDR3 length is 13 residues. CDR3 nucleotide sequence: TGTGCCAGCAGCTTTACGGGCCACAATGAGCAGTTCTTC. Amino acid sequence: CASSFTGHNEQFF.

The rearrangement uses TRBV7-9 and TRBJ2-1, with 12 bases matching TRBD2. The V segment lost 1 base and the J segment 5 bases; nucleotides outside the gene matches: 9. The CDR3 runs to 18 residues. CDR1 and CDR2 (germline): SEHNR, FQNEAQ (reference sequence). This CDR3 reads CASSLGASSGGADNEQFF. As DNA, the CDR3 is TGTGCCAGCAGCTTAGGAGCGTCTAGCGGGGGGGCTGACAATGAGCAGTTCTTC. Drawing the rest from reference TRBV7-9 and TRBJ2-1, the complete variable domain is DTGVSQNPRHKITKRGQNVTFRCDPISEHNRLYWYRQTLGQGPEFLTYFQNEAQLEKSRLLSDRFSAERPKGSFSTLEIQRTEQGDSAMYLCASSLGASSGGADNEQFFGPGTRLTVL.

The V gene is TRBV4-3, the J gene TRBJ1-1, with no clear D. Trimming took off 6 bases at V and 2 bases at J, with 7 bases between the two ends. Germline V gene data show CDR1 as LGHNA and CDR2 as YSLEER. The CDR3 consists of 12 residues. The CDR3 DNA reads TGCGCCAGCAGTCTGGGTAACACTGAAGCTTTCTTT. Translating it yields CASSLGNTEAFF.

Only a few counts were recorded for this clone. The chain combines TRBV3-1 (or the pseudogene TRBV3-2) with TRBJ1-1; no clear D gene. CDR1 is LGHDT and CDR2 is YNNKEL in the germline V gene (reference sequence). The CDR3 length is 16 residues. V was trimmed by 1 base and J by 0 bases, leaving 12 bases between them. CDR3 sequence reads: CASSQGTLGVNTEAFF. The CDR3 DNA is TGTGCCAGCAGCCAAGGCACACTTGGAGTGAACACTGAAGCTTTCTTT.

The V gene is TRBV4-1, the J gene TRBJ2-7; D gene unclear. The CDR3 extends over 13 amino acids. V lost 0 bases to trimming and J lost 3 bases, with 6 bases between them. From germline, CDR1 is MGHRA and CDR2 YSYEKL. CDR3 in amino acids: CASSQDYGYEQYF. The CDR3 DNA reads TGCGCCAGCAGCCAAGACTACGGCTACGAGCAGTACTTC.

This clone has just a few counts. The chain is built from TRBV10-3 and TRBJ2-7; no firm D call. The V end was cut by 8 bases, the J end by 0 bases, with 8 bases between. Germline V gene data show CDR1 as ENHRY and CDR2 as SYGVKD. The CDR3 covers 12 residues. CDR3: CAIGPGSYEQYF. The CDR3 region has the DNA TGTGCCATCGGACCGGGCTCCTACGAGCAGTACTTC.

The CDR3 bases are TGTGCCAGCAGTATGACCGCGATTGAACCCCAGCATTTT. It specifies CASSMTAIEPQHF. The gene calls are TRBV6-5 and TRBJ1-5; D is unclear. CDR1 and CDR2 from the germline V gene are MNHEY and SVGAGI. Trimming took off 5 bases at V and 10 bases at J, with 15 bases between the two ends. The CDR3 is 13 residues long.

J is TRBJ2-1 and V is TRBV14, with 10 bases lining up with TRBD2. V was clipped by 3 bases and J by 9 bases; unmatched bases: 5. Germline V CDR1 and CDR2: SGHDN, FVKESK. This CDR3 contains 14 residues. CDR3 bases: TGTGCCAGCAGCCAGGGGCTAGCGGGGGTTGAGCAGTTCTTC. Translation gives CASSQGLAGVEQFF.

The chain couples TRBV7-2 to TRBJ2-1, with D possibly matching TRBD2 (6 bases). Germline V gene sequence: CDR1 SGHTA, CDR2 FQGNSA. The CDR3 consists of 17 residues. V was clipped by 1 base and J by 4 bases, with 17 bases between them. CDR3 DNA: TGTGCCAGCAGCTTAGGGGCGGGGACGGGCTTTTACAATGAGCAGTTCTTC. Translation gives CASSLGAGTGFYNEQFF.

The chain couples TRBV2 to TRBJ2-7, with no clear D. Between the trimmed V and J ends, which lost 3 bases and 2 bases, there was a span of 8 bases. Per the germline V gene, CDR1 is SNHLY and CDR2 is FYNNEI. CDR3 length: 13 amino acids. The CDR3 is CASSEETAYEQYF. The CDR3 nucleotides read TGTGCCAGCAGTGAGGAAACAGCCTACGAGCAGTACTTC.

DNA of the CDR3: TGTGCCAGCAGGCTACTAGAGACCCAGTACTTC. It encodes CASRLLETQYF. The chain is built from TRBV6-6 and TRBJ2-5, with no clear D. CDR3 size: 11 residues. Germline CDR1 reads MNHNY; CDR2 reads SVGAGI (reference sequence). Trimming stripped 6 bases from V and 4 bases from J, with 6 bases between.

The chain links TRBV6-5 to TRBJ2-3; 8 nucleotides align to TRBD2. V trimming: 5 bases; J trimming: 3 bases; junction bases outside the gene matches: 1. The CDR3 runs 13 residues. CDR1 and CDR2 from the germline V gene are MNHEY and SVGAGI. The chain's CDR3 is CASSRLATDTQYF. CDR3 DNA sequence: TGTGCCAGCAGTCGACTAGCGACAGATACGCAGTATTTT.

The chain has TRBV19 and TRBJ1-6; unclear D gene. This CDR3 contains 14 residues. Germline V gene lookup returns CDR1 LNHDA and CDR2 SQIVND (reference sequence). The V gene lost 9 bases and the J gene lost 5 bases, with 14 bases spanning the gap. The CDR3 DNA reads as TGTGCCAGCGGGAAGAGAGAGAATAATTCACCCCTCCACTTT. Its protein is CASGKRENNSPLHF.

This clone appeared a single time. The chain uses TRBV28 and TRBJ1-1, with unresolved D. Looked up from germline, CDR1 is MDHEN and CDR2 is SYDVKM. The CDR3 loop spans 16 amino acids. V lost 4 bases, J lost 3 bases, and 18 bases lay in between. The CDR3 loop is CASSSWVLGGDTEAFF. Here the CDR3 DNA reads TGTGCCAGCAGTTCCTGGGTGCTGGGCGGGGACACTGAAGCTTTCTTT.